The present TCR beta chain was sequenced within a study of long-term antiretroviral therapy in people with HIV. As concerns this clone: Its antigen remains unidentified.

This CDR3 has 15 residues. The J segment lost 4 bases and the V segment lost 7 bases, leaving 9 bases of the junction unmatched. CDR1 and CDR2 (germline): SGHRS, YFSETQ. Specimens held 1-10 million cryopreserved PBMC prior to DNA extraction. The assay, immunoSEQ v3.0, was run at survey level. Sequenced by immunoSEQ multiplex PCR; TCRdb stores in-frame clones only, minus some. The sample carries approximately 14,000 clones, around 83% recorded once. General study points: The study lacked data on ART adherence, viral resistance or therapy changes. Diversity went up after ART and still fell short of transplant donor controls. In the period from the mid-2000s to the late 2010s, blood was collected, possibly under older ART regimens.

This chain joins TRBV5-1 and TRBJ2-5, with TRBD1 identical over 11 bases. This clonotype was obtained from a man aged 40-49 years with HIV. The sample consisted of unsorted PBMCs, taken just before starting antiretroviral therapy. The CDR3 spells CASGPGQGVGETQYF. The CDR3 nucleotides are TGCGCCAGCGGACCGGGACAGGGGGTTGGAGAGACCCAGTACTTC. The complete variable domain, with remaining parts taken from reference TRBV5-1 and TRBJ2-5, reads KAGVTQTPRYLIKTRGQQVTLSCSPISGHRSVSWYQQTPGQGLQFLFEYFSETQRNKGNFPGRFSGRQFSNSRSEMNVSTLELGDSALYLCASGPGQGVGETQYFGPGTRLLVL.